Each of the 13 T cell receptor beta chains below was sequenced from the same sample in a study of beta chain features in type 1 diabetes. Every bit of the isolated RNA underwent reverse transcription, so sequencing read expressed TCRB transcripts. TCRdb's table, derived via immunoSEQ multiplex PCR, lists solely in-frame clones and lacks some. This table has 300,000 or so clones, 8% appearing once. The sequenced material came from central memory CD4+ T cells from blood. All receptors come from a woman aged 18-29 years in good health.

Comments on this clone: Other DNA variants within this sample encode the same CDR3. This chain connects TRBV7-2 to TRBJ2-1; weak D call: TRBD2 (5 bases). V lost 1 base and J lost 7, with 11 bases in between. The CDR3 length is 14 residues. Germline loops: CDR1 SGHTA, CDR2 FQGNSA. CDR3: CASSLEASSNEQFF. As DNA, the CDR3 is TGTGCCAGCAGCTTAGAGGCTAGCTCAAATGAGCAGTTCTTC.

This chain links TRBV4-2 with TRBJ2-5; 10 positions agree with TRBD1. The CDR3 extends over 15 amino acids. J gave up 2 bases and V 4 bases, and 4 bases lay outside the gene matches. Germline lookup yields CDR1 LGHNA and CDR2 YNFKEQ. This CDR3 is CASSPRDRGQETQYF. The CDR3 DNA reads as TGTGCCAGCAGCCCCCGGGACAGGGGTCAAGAGACCCAGTACTTC.

This clone came up a few times. The genes are TRBV2 and TRBJ2-7; no reliable D call. The CDR3 totals 12 residues. Germline values: CDR1 SNHLY, CDR2 FYNNEI. V gave up 3 bases and J gave up 13 bases, with 16 bases separating them. CDR3 loop: CASSDWSEFTYF. CDR3 DNA sequence: TGTGCCAGCAGTGATTGGTCGGAATTTACCTACTTC.

This clone has a count of ten or more. The chain recombines TRBV5-5 with TRBJ1-5, with 9 bases matching TRBD1. Looked up from germline, CDR1 is SGHKS and CDR2 is YYEKEE (reference sequence). The trim removed 4 bases at V and 6 bases at J, leaving 8 bases unmatched. CDR3 size: 15 residues. CDR3 protein: CASSPEGQGGQPQHF. DNA for the CDR3: TGTGCCAGCAGCCCAGAGGGACAGGGCGGTCAGCCCCAGCATTTT. Using reference TRBV5-5 and TRBJ1-5 for the parts outside the CDR3, the full variable domain is DAGVTQSPTHLIKTRGQQVTLRCSPISGHKSVSWYQQVLGQGPQFIFQYYEKEERGRGNFPDRFSARQFPNYSSELNVNALLLGDSALYLCASSPEGQGGQPQHFGDGTRLSIL.

The J gene is TRBJ2-1, the V gene TRBV11-2; D not certain. This CDR3 region has 12 residues. The germline V and J ends were trimmed by 1 base and 10 bases, with 8 bases remaining between them. The V gene's germline CDR1 is SGHAT and CDR2 FQNNGV. CDR3 amino acids: CASSLALTEQFF. DNA for the CDR3: TGTGCCAGCAGCTTAGCCCTGACAGAGCAGTTCTTC.

The table lists this clone with a few counts. The CDR3 DNA reads as TGTGCCAGCAGCGTAGGGGCGGTGGGCGGCCAAGAGACCCAGTACTTC. Protein sequence: CASSVGAVGGQETQYF. The V gene is TRBV9, the J gene TRBJ2-5; D not certain. CDR1 SGDLS and CDR2 YYNGEE come from the germline V gene. This CDR3 comprises 16 residues. With 0 bases removed from V and 1 base from J, the gap between germline ends came to 13 bases. Full variable domain (rest looked up from reference TRBV9 and TRBJ2-5): DSGVTQTPKHLITATGQRVTLRCSPRSGDLSVYWYQQSLDQGLQFLIQYYNGEERAKGNILERFSAQQFPDLHSELNLSSLELGDSALYFCASSVGAVGGQETQYFGPGTRLLVL.

This chain links TRBV6-1 with TRBJ2-7; D is ambiguous. Germline V gene lookup returns CDR1 MNHNS and CDR2 SASEGT. The length of the CDR3 is 14 residues. V shed 2 bases and J shed 2 bases, with 10 bases lying between them. The CDR3 reads CASSEFWGTYEQYF. The CDR3 DNA follows: TGTGCCAGCAGTGAATTTTGGGGTACCTACGAGCAGTACTTC.

This clone was seen repeatedly, ten times or more. This sample also contains other DNA sequences that code for the same CDR3. This chain connects TRBV28 to TRBJ1-2, with a possible D match to TRBD1 (5 bases). V was clipped by 5 bases and J by 2 bases, with 9 bases between them. This CDR3 has 13 residues. Germline CDR1 MDHEN, CDR2 SYDVKM. The CDR3 sequence: CASSLGTNYGYTF. The CDR3 bases are TGTGCCAGCAGTCTGGGGACCAACTATGGCTACACCTTC.

The chain couples TRBV15 to TRBJ1-2; D gene unclear. Germline V gene data show CDR1 as LNHNV and CDR2 as YYDKDF (reference sequence). The V gene lost 0 bases and the J gene lost 7 bases, with 12 bases spanning the gap. The CDR3 covers 14 residues. The DNA of the CDR3 is TGTGCCACCAGCAGAGAGACAAACGTTGGTGGCTACACCTTC. It is translated as CATSRETNVGGYTF. Looking up the rest from reference TRBV15 and TRBJ1-2 gives the full variable domain: DAMVIQNPRYQVTQFGKPVTLSCSQTLNHNVMYWYQQKSSQAPKLLFHYYDKDFNNEADTPDNFQSRRPNTSFCFLDIRSPGLGDTAMYLCATSRETNVGGYTFGSGTRLTVV.

This clone turned up a few times. J is TRBJ1-2 and V is TRBV28; D unclear. The CDR3 loop spans 12 amino acids. Trimming stripped 4 bases from V and 7 bases from J, with 10 bases between. Looked up from germline, CDR1 is MDHEN and CDR2 is SYDVKM. CDR3 nucleotides: TGTGCCAGCAGTTCCCCCAGAGGTGGCTACACCTTC. Translation gives CASSSPRGGYTF.

This clone was observed a handful of times. This chain links TRBV5-1 with TRBJ1-3; D is unclear. The CDR3 has 14 amino acids. V lost 1 base to trimming and J lost 4 bases, with 9 bases between them. Germline values: CDR1 SGHRS, CDR2 YFSETQ. Here the CDR3 DNA reads TGCGCCAGCAGCTTGACAGTGGGAGGAAACACCATATATTTT. Its translation: CASSLTVGGNTIYF.

This clone turned up a few times. The V and J genes are TRBV10-3 and TRBJ1-2; D not resolved. CDR3 length equals 14 residues. V lost 4 bases and J 4 bases, leaving 13 bases between the germline ends. Germline CDR1 and CDR2: ENHRY and SYGVKD. The CDR3 DNA reads TGTGCCATCAGTGGCGGTAGTAGTATCTATGGCTACACCTTC. This codes for CAISGGSSIYGYTF.

The J gene is TRBJ1-3, the V gene TRBV19, with D perhaps matching TRBD1 (5 bases). Germline lookup yields CDR1 LNHDA and CDR2 SQIVND (reference sequence). The CDR3 runs to 14 residues. V lost 6 bases and J lost 0, with 9 bases in between. CDR3 residues: CASRSTGSGNTIYF. In DNA form, the CDR3 reads TGTGCCAGTAGATCCACAGGCTCTGGAAACACCATATATTTT. The entire variable domain, with the rest obtained from reference TRBV19 and TRBJ1-3, is as follows: DGGITQSPKYLFRKEGQNVTLSCEQNLNHDAMYWYRQDPGQGLRLIYYSQIVNDFQKGDIAEGYSVSREKKESFPLTVTSAQKNPTAFYLCASRSTGSGNTIYFGEGSWLTVV.